This T cell receptor beta chain was identified in a study of cytomegalovirus exposure and HLA in healthy donors. Study results and limitations: Most TCR sequences were rare, but some public TCRs occurred in many donors. Later on, an analysis tied around 17,000 TCR beta sequences to HLA alleles at 0.05 false discovery rate. In presence/absence analyses, roughly uniform sequencing depth across donors was assumed.

As regards this clone: The antigen is not known.

PCR employed 60 Vbeta and 13 Jbeta primers. Libraries were prepared by immunoSEQ multiplex PCR; TCRdb keeps only in-frame clonotypes and omits some of them. The table lists 85,000 to 130,000 clones, 75% of them singletons. V was pared by 5 bases and J by 7 bases, with 9 bases of the junction left unmatched. Germline CDR1 reads MNHNS; CDR2 reads SASEGT. This CDR3 region has 15 residues. The sequenced sample was PBMCs. The receptor was isolated from a man between 35 and 55 years old in good health and CMV-seronegative. The chain combines TRBV6-1 with TRBJ2-1, with 9 positions matching TRBD1. The CDR3 nucleotides are TGTGCCAGCAGTCCCGCCGGGACAGGGCAGAATGAGCAGTTCTTC. Amino acid sequence: CASSPAGTGQNEQFF.